Shown below are 28 T cell receptor beta chains from a single sample sequenced in a study of blood T cell repertoires in COVID-19. Sequencing used immunoSEQ multiplex PCR; TCRdb keeps in-frame clones, though not all of them. The repertoire has 250,000 to 350,000 clones, roughly 84% of them found once; the top ten carry over 1.1%. Sequenced: peripheral blood. The receptors were gathered from a human donor with COVID-19, enrolled during active disease. The donor label of this sample is uncertain.

This chain uses TRBV7-2 with TRBJ2-7, with D possibly matching TRBD2 (5 bases). The CDR3 has 14 amino acids. V was shortened by 3 bases and J by 0 bases, with 9 bases between the two germline ends. Germline loops: CDR1 SGHTA, CDR2 FQGNSA. The CDR3 nucleotides are TGTGCCAGCAGCTTTGGACTCCCCTCCTACGAGCAGTACTTC. The encoded protein is CASSFGLPSYEQYF.

The sample holds one count of this clone. This chain connects TRBV19 to TRBJ1-5; D unresolved. V shed 7 bases and J shed 3 bases, with 16 bases lying between them. Germline V lookup: CDR1 LNHDA, CDR2 SQIVND (reference sequence). This CDR3 is 15 amino acids long. The CDR3 loop is CASISQAGLNQPQHF. CDR3 in DNA: TGTGCCAGTATAAGTCAGGCAGGACTCAATCAGCCCCAGCATTTT.

In its sample, this clone was seen once. The rearrangement links TRBV9 to TRBJ2-2, with D possibly matching TRBD1 (6 bases). The germline CDR1 and CDR2 sequences are SGDLS and YYNGEE. This CDR3 contains 13 residues. V gave up 4 bases and J gave up 6 bases, with 10 bases separating them. DNA of the CDR3: TGTGCCAGCAGCTCAGGGGCCTCCGGGGAGCTGTTTTTT. Amino acids: CASSSGASGELFF.

The chain links TRBV27 to TRBJ1-1; 8 bases line up with TRBD1. The CDR3 length is 16 residues. Germline V gene sequence: CDR1 MNHEY, CDR2 SMNVEV (reference sequence). J lost 1 base, V lost 5 bases, and 9 bases had no gene match. CDR3 residues: CASSPWDRIQNTEAFF. CDR3 DNA: TGTGCCAGCAGTCCCTGGGACAGGATACAGAACACTGAAGCTTTCTTT.

The chain combines TRBV6-5 with TRBJ2-7; TRBD2 aligns across 13 bases. The germline V gene has CDR1 MNHEY and CDR2 SVGAGI. The CDR3 is 15 amino acids. The J segment lost 7 bases and the V segment lost 3 bases, leaving 6 bases of the junction unmatched. CDR3 loop: CASSYPGLAGWEQYF. CDR3 bases: TGTGCCAGCAGTTATCCGGGACTAGCGGGATGGGAGCAGTACTTC.

The J gene is TRBJ2-1, the V gene TRBV4-3; 16 bases are a match to TRBD2. The germline V gene has CDR1 LGHNA and CDR2 YSLEER. The CDR3 loop spans 16 amino acids. After removal of 1 base from V and 7 bases from J, the junction contained 1 base not matched to a gene. Here the CDR3 reads CASSQGGLAGGNEQFF. CDR3 in DNA: TGCGCCAGCAGCCAAGGGGGACTAGCGGGAGGGAATGAGCAGTTCTTC.

This clone was seen only a few times. The chain uses TRBV7-2 and TRBJ2-7; 11 bases match TRBD2. This CDR3 is 15 amino acids long. Trimming took 2 bases from V and 3 from J; bases not matched to a gene: 3. Germline V gene lookup returns CDR1 SGHTA and CDR2 FQGNSA. The CDR3 spells CASSLSLAGGYEQYF. DNA for the CDR3: TGTGCCAGCAGCTTAAGTCTAGCGGGGGGCTACGAGCAGTACTTC.

DNA for the CDR3: TGCGCCAGCAGCCAAGTAGTGTCTGGAAACACCATATATTTT. Its protein is CASSQVVSGNTIYF. The chain recombines TRBV4-3 with TRBJ1-3; D uncertain. V lost 1 base, J lost 1 base, and 5 bases lay in between. CDR1 and CDR2 (germline): LGHNA, YSLEER. This CDR3 has 14 residues.

V and J are TRBV7-2 and TRBJ2-5; TRBD2 agrees at 7 bases. There are 17 residues in the CDR3. V lost 1 base and J lost 0; bases outside the gene matches: 8. Germline values: CDR1 SGHTA, CDR2 FQGNSA. CDR3 amino acids: CASSLGLAGVNQETQYF. CDR3 nucleotides: TGTGCCAGCAGCTTAGGTTTGGCGGGAGTCAACCAAGAGACCCAGTACTTC.

The chain has TRBV7-9 and TRBJ2-7; maybe TRBD2 (5 bases). The CDR3 spans 14 residues. Germline V gives CDR1 SEHNR, CDR2 FQNEAQ (reference sequence). Trimming cost V 5 bases and J 1 base, with 12 bases left between them. The CDR3 coding sequence is TGTGCCAGCAGCAGGACTGGCCCATCCTACGAGCAGTACTTC. It specifies CASSRTGPSYEQYF.

The gene calls are TRBV5-6 and TRBJ2-7; 10 bases are a match to TRBD1. The CDR3 runs to 14 residues. J gave up 2 bases and V 3 bases, and 2 bases lay outside the gene matches. Germline loops: CDR1 SGHDT, CDR2 YYEEEE. The CDR3 reads CASSWGQGPYEQYF. DNA of the CDR3: TGTGCCAGCAGCTGGGGACAGGGGCCCTACGAGCAGTACTTC.

The chain has TRBV2 and TRBJ2-2; unclear D gene. This CDR3 spans 12 amino acids. The ends were cut back, 8 bases at V and 5 bases at J, with 9 bases in the middle. CDR1 SNHLY and CDR2 FYNNEI come from the germline V gene. CDR3 amino acids: CASLLFTGELFF. CDR3 coding DNA: TGTGCCAGCCTTCTCTTTACCGGGGAGCTGTTTTTT. Full variable domain (rest looked up from reference TRBV2 and TRBJ2-2): EPEVTQTPSHQVTQMGQEVILRCVPISNHLYFYWYRQILGQKVEFLVSFYNNEISEKSEIFDDQFSVERPDGSNFTLKIRSTKLEDSAMYFCASLLFTGELFFGEGSRLTVL.

The chain couples TRBV3-1 (or the pseudogene TRBV3-2) to TRBJ1-4; D remains ambiguous. CDR1 and CDR2 (germline): LGHDT, YNNKEL (reference sequence). This CDR3 has 14 amino acids. Trimming took 5 bases from V and 5 from J, leaving 12 bases between them. CDR3 amino acids: CASSAGGLNEKLFF. CDR3 nucleotide sequence: TGTGCCAGCAGCGCCGGCGGGCTAAATGAAAAACTGTTTTTT.

The gene calls are TRBV27 and TRBJ2-7, with D perhaps matching TRBD1 (6 bases). Germline V CDR1 and CDR2: MNHEY, SMNVEV (reference sequence). V dropped 3 bases and J dropped 0 bases, with 21 bases sitting between them. This CDR3 is built from 18 residues. CDR3 sequence: CASSFGRGQGINSYEQYF. CDR3 sequence (DNA): TGTGCCAGCAGTTTTGGGAGAGGGCAGGGGATAAACTCCTACGAGCAGTACTTC.

The rearrangement links TRBV3-1 (or the pseudogene TRBV3-2) to TRBJ1-2, with D perhaps matching TRBD1 (5 bases). The V end lost 0 bases, the J end lost 4 bases, and 18 bases lay between the germline ends. The length of the CDR3 is 17 residues. From germline, CDR1 is LGHDT and CDR2 YNNKEL (reference sequence). The CDR3 nucleotides read TGTGCCAGCAGCCAAGATAGTGGTCAGGGTGGAATCTATGGCTACACCTTC. Protein sequence: CASSQDSGQGGIYGYTF.

CDR3 protein: CASSTGGAENTEAFF. CDR3 coding DNA: TGTGCCAGCAGTACTGGGGGCGCAGAGAACACTGAAGCTTTCTTT. The rearrangement links TRBV28 to TRBJ1-1, with a possible D match to TRBD1 (6 bases). The germline CDR1 and CDR2 sequences are MDHEN and SYDVKM. This CDR3 region has 15 residues. The V end was cut by 5 bases, the J end by 1 base, with 14 bases between.

The chain links TRBV5-6 to TRBJ2-5, with TRBD1 identical over 7 bases. The germline CDR1 and CDR2 sequences are SGHDT and YYEEEE. V shed 3 bases and J 2 bases; nucleotides not matched to a gene: 10. This CDR3 contains 16 residues. The CDR3 nucleotides read TGTGCCAGCAGCTGGCAACCTAACAGGGGACAAGAGACCCAGTACTTC. Residues: CASSWQPNRGQETQYF.

This clone was seen once. The chain joins TRBV4-1 to TRBJ2-2, with 7 positions matching TRBD2. The CDR3 consists of 15 residues. V was clipped by 0 bases and J by 4 bases; unmatched bases: 2. Per the germline V gene, CDR1 is MGHRA and CDR2 is YSYEKL. The CDR3 sequence is CASSQDREATGELFF. CDR3 nucleotide sequence: TGCGCCAGCAGCCAAGATCGGGAGGCCACCGGGGAGCTGTTTTTT.

The chain has TRBV6-5 and TRBJ2-6; D is perhaps TRBD1 (5 bases). The germline gives CDR1 MNHEY, CDR2 SVGAGI. V was cut by 9 bases and J by 1 base, with 7 bases left in between. The CDR3 runs to 13 residues. The CDR3 DNA sequence: TGTGCCAGAGGGGATTCTGGGGCCAACGTCCTGACTTTC. This sequence encodes CARGDSGANVLTF.

This chain uses TRBV27 with TRBJ1-1; maybe TRBD1 (5 bases). This CDR3 has 13 residues. From germline, CDR1 is MNHEY and CDR2 SMNVEV (reference sequence). V shed 3 bases and J shed 5 bases, with 10 bases lying between them. The CDR3 coding sequence is TGTGCCAGCAGTTTTCCGGGGGGGACTGAAGCTTTCTTT. As protein: CASSFPGGTEAFF.

This sequence joins TRBV7-6 and TRBJ2-2; the D gene is possibly TRBD1 (6 bases). The CDR3 is 20 amino acids. Germline V gives CDR1 SGHVS, CDR2 FNYEAQ. V lost 5 bases, J lost 0 bases, and 25 bases lay in between. The CDR3 region is CASSTTPRAGDLANTGELFF. The CDR3 DNA reads as TGTGCCAGCAGCACCACACCGAGGGCAGGGGACCTCGCGAACACCGGGGAGCTGTTTTTT.

CDR3 sequence: CASDRGGNTEAFF. The DNA of the CDR3 is TGTGCCTCAGACAGGGGGGGAAACACTGAAGCTTTCTTT. The chain couples TRBV30 to TRBJ1-1, with 9 bases lining up with TRBD1. Germline V gene lookup returns CDR1 GTSNPN and CDR2 SVGIG (reference sequence). The ends lost 7 bases at V and 2 bases at J; junction bases unmatched: 5. This CDR3 is built from 13 residues.

The chain couples TRBV27 to TRBJ1-2, with 7 bases matching TRBD1. This CDR3 is 14 amino acids long. V lost 5 bases to trimming and J lost 1 base; unmatched junction nucleotides: 4. Germline CDR1 MNHEY, CDR2 SMNVEV (reference sequence). This CDR3 is CASSPHRGNYGYTF. Here the CDR3 DNA reads TGTGCCAGCAGTCCGCACAGGGGTAACTATGGCTACACCTTC.

The gene calls are TRBV20-1 and TRBJ2-1, with TRBD2 matching over 9 bases. CDR1 is DFQATT and CDR2 is SNEGSKA in the germline V gene (reference sequence). The CDR3 has 17 amino acids. V shed 3 bases, J shed 8 bases, and the junction held 17 bases outside the gene matches. The DNA for the CDR3 is TGCAGTGCTAGTTTTAGCGGGAGTAGAAATTTAGGAGATGAGCAGTTCTTC. Translated: CSASFSGSRNLGDEQFF.

V usage is TRBV5-1 and J usage is TRBJ2-5; 7 nucleotides line up with TRBD1. The CDR3 spans 16 residues. The V and J ends lost 4 bases and 1 base, in that order; junction bases with no gene match: 10. Germline values: CDR1 SGHRS, CDR2 YFSETQ. The CDR3 loop reads CASSPKTGYSQETQYF. CDR3 nucleotides: TGCGCCAGCAGCCCGAAGACAGGGTATTCCCAAGAGACCCAGTACTTC.

The chain carries TRBV2 and TRBJ1-6, with 11 nucleotides matching TRBD1. Germline V CDR1 and CDR2: SNHLY, FYNNEI. The CDR3 length is 15 residues. Trimming took 6 bases from V and 8 from J; bases not matched to a gene: 6. The CDR3 is CASRARTGGDSPLHF. The DNA of the CDR3 is TGTGCCAGCAGGGCACGGACAGGGGGCGATTCACCCCTCCACTTT.

This chain uses TRBV25-1 with TRBJ2-3; possibly TRBD2 for D (5 bases). Per germline, CDR1 MGHDK and CDR2 SYGVNS. With 5 bases removed from V and 2 bases from J, the gap between germline ends came to 14 bases. CDR3 length: 15 residues. CDR3 DNA: TGTGCCAGCAGTCGAGGAGTCGGGAACACAGATACGCAGTATTTT. Its translation: CASSRGVGNTDTQYF.

This chain connects TRBV2 to TRBJ1-4; 7 bases map to TRBD1. The germline CDR1 and CDR2 sequences are SNHLY and FYNNEI. There are 14 residues in the CDR3. V gave up 6 bases and J gave up 10 bases; unmatched junction bases: 11. The CDR3 DNA sequence: TGTGCCAGCAGCAACCAGGGGGATTTGGGAAAACTGTTTTTT. Residues: CASSNQGDLGKLFF.